This is a list of T cell receptor beta chains from one sample in a study of Ad26.COV2.S vaccination and SARS-CoV-2 variants. Clones were sequenced by immunoSEQ multiplex PCR, and TCRdb holds only the in-frame ones, with some missing. The sample carries 410,000 or so clones, about 90% recorded once. The input for sequencing was peripheral blood, taken in a trial of Ad26.COV2.S vaccine versus placebo. The receptors were sampled from a person between 18 and 60 years old who received the Ad26.COV2.S COVID-19 vaccine or a placebo. Both conserved end residues are part of each CDR3. The order of the fields is J gene, clone size, D gene, V gene, CDR3 DNA, CDR3 protein. A D gene is named only where the DNA matches it firmly. Clone size appears in some rows only: once, few, many, or a class for an expanded clone.

j_call: TRBJ1-1; clone_size: .; d_call: .; v_call: TRBV12-5; cdr3_nt: TGTGCTAGTGGTTTGTGGGGGAACACTGAAGCTTTCTTT; cdr3_aa: CASGLWGNTEAFF
j_call: TRBJ2-2; clone_size: .; d_call: .; v_call: TRBV5-1; cdr3_nt: TGCGCCAGCAGCTTGGGAGATACCGGGGAGCTGTTTTTT; cdr3_aa: CASSLGDTGELFF
j_call: TRBJ1-1; clone_size: .; d_call: TRBD1; v_call: TRBV30; cdr3_nt: TGTGCCTGGAGCATAACACAGGGGAGGACTGAAGCTTTCTTT; cdr3_aa: CAWSITQGRTEAFF
j_call: TRBJ1-2; clone_size: .; d_call: TRBD1; v_call: TRBV5-1; cdr3_nt: TGCGCCAGCAGCTTGTCTGCAGGGGGCTTCTATGGCTACACCTTC; cdr3_aa: CASSLSAGGFYGYTF
j_call: TRBJ2-1; clone_size: .; d_call: TRBD2; v_call: TRBV11-3; cdr3_nt: TGTGCCAGCAGCCCGACTAGCGGAACCTACAATGAGCAGTTCTTC; cdr3_aa: CASSPTSGTYNEQFF
j_call: TRBJ2-1; clone_size: .; d_call: TRBD2; v_call: TRBV4-3; cdr3_nt: TGCGCCAGCAGCCAAGATGGGACTAGCGGGGGGTTTGATGAGCAGTTCTTC; cdr3_aa: CASSQDGTSGGFDEQFF
j_call: TRBJ2-7; clone_size: .; d_call: TRBD2; v_call: TRBV30; cdr3_nt: TGTGCCTGGAGTGGTCTAGCGGGGGAGCAGTACTTC; cdr3_aa: CAWSGLAGEQYF
j_call: TRBJ2-5; clone_size: once; d_call: TRBD1; v_call: TRBV6-2/TRBV6-3; cdr3_nt: TGTGCCAGCAGTGACAGGGGAGGTTCTGAGACCCAGTACTTC; cdr3_aa: CASSDRGGSETQYF
j_call: TRBJ1-5; clone_size: .; d_call: TRBD1; v_call: TRBV7-9; cdr3_nt: TGTGCCAGCAGCGGGACAGGGGGCCATGGGCCCCAGCATTTT; cdr3_aa: CASSGTGGHGPQHF
j_call: TRBJ1-1; clone_size: .; d_call: .; v_call: TRBV5-1; cdr3_nt: TGCGCCAGCAGCTTGGAATCGGGGGGGTTGAACACTGAAGCTTTCTTT; cdr3_aa: CASSLESGGLNTEAFF
j_call: TRBJ2-5; clone_size: .; d_call: TRBD2; v_call: TRBV18; cdr3_nt: TGTGCCAGCTCCCATTCCCGGGGGGGCAGGCAAGAGACCCAGTACTTC; cdr3_aa: CASSHSRGGRQETQYF
j_call: TRBJ1-6; clone_size: few; d_call: .; v_call: TRBV7-6; cdr3_nt: TGTGCCAGCAGCTTACCCCAATTGGACAGTAATTCACCCCTCCACTTT; cdr3_aa: CASSLPQLDSNSPLHF
j_call: TRBJ1-5; clone_size: .; d_call: .; v_call: TRBV27; cdr3_nt: TGTGCCAGCAGTTTGGACAGCCATCAGCCCCAGCATTTT; cdr3_aa: CASSLDSHQPQHF
j_call: TRBJ1-3; clone_size: .; d_call: .; v_call: TRBV9; cdr3_nt: TGTGCCAGCAGCCCGCGGGGGGCCGGAAACACCATATATTTT; cdr3_aa: CASSPRGAGNTIYF
j_call: TRBJ2-5; clone_size: .; d_call: .; v_call: TRBV23-1; cdr3_nt: TGCGCCAGCAGTCCCCCACAATTCCAAGAGACCCAGTACTTC; cdr3_aa: CASSPPQFQETQYF
j_call: TRBJ2-7; clone_size: .; d_call: TRBD2; v_call: TRBV9; cdr3_nt: TGTGCCAGCAGCGGGGATAGCGGGGCGGAGCAGTACTTC; cdr3_aa: CASSGDSGAEQYF
j_call: TRBJ1-1; clone_size: .; d_call: .; v_call: TRBV10-3; cdr3_nt: TGTGCCATCAGAGAGGGGATGAACACTGAAGCTTTCTTT; cdr3_aa: CAIREGMNTEAFF
j_call: TRBJ2-7; clone_size: .; d_call: .; v_call: TRBV7-2; cdr3_nt: TGTGCCAGCAGCTTGCAGGGAAAGGGTTCCTACGAGCAGTACTTC; cdr3_aa: CASSLQGKGSYEQYF
j_call: TRBJ1-1; clone_size: .; d_call: .; v_call: TRBV7-9; cdr3_nt: TGTGCCAGCAGCCGATCCCGGGACATCTTTCTGAACACTGAAGCTTTCTTT; cdr3_aa: CASSRSRDIFLNTEAFF
j_call: TRBJ1-6; clone_size: few; d_call: TRBD1; v_call: TRBV7-7; cdr3_nt: TGTGCCAGCAGCCGGACAGGGGATTCACCCCTCCACTTT; cdr3_aa: CASSRTGDSPLHF
j_call: TRBJ2-7; clone_size: .; d_call: .; v_call: TRBV7-9; cdr3_nt: TGTGCCAGCAGCCAGGTGCGCTACGAGCAGTACTTC; cdr3_aa: CASSQVRYEQYF
j_call: TRBJ2-7; clone_size: .; d_call: .; v_call: TRBV25-1; cdr3_nt: TGTGCCAGCAGCCACGGGGTGACCTACGAGCAGTACTTC; cdr3_aa: CASSHGVTYEQYF
j_call: TRBJ2-1; clone_size: .; d_call: .; v_call: TRBV5-8; cdr3_nt: TGTGCCAGCAGCTTGGGACTTTATAGCTCCTACAATGAGCAGTTCTTC; cdr3_aa: CASSLGLYSSYNEQFF
j_call: TRBJ1-1; clone_size: .; d_call: .; v_call: TRBV2; cdr3_nt: TGTGCCAGCAGTGTGGAATCGAACACTGAAGCTTTCTTT; cdr3_aa: CASSVESNTEAFF
j_call: TRBJ2-5; clone_size: .; d_call: TRBD2; v_call: TRBV2; cdr3_nt: TGTGCCAGCAGAGTTTCGGGACTAGGCGGGACCCAGTACTTC; cdr3_aa: CASRVSGLGGTQYF
j_call: TRBJ2-3; clone_size: .; d_call: .; v_call: TRBV18; cdr3_nt: TGTGCCAGCTCACCACCGGCGGGGTCCACAGATACGCAGTATTTT; cdr3_aa: CASSPPAGSTDTQYF
j_call: TRBJ2-2; clone_size: once; d_call: TRBD1; v_call: TRBV28; cdr3_nt: TGTGCCAGATGCCCTAAAAAGAGACAGGGACGTACTGACCCCCGGGGAGAGCTGTTTTTT; cdr3_aa: CARCPKKRQGRTDPRGELFF
j_call: TRBJ1-4; clone_size: few; d_call: TRBD1; v_call: TRBV7-9; cdr3_nt: TGTGCCAGCAGCTATCCCGGGACAGTCAATGAAAAACTGTTTTTT; cdr3_aa: CASSYPGTVNEKLFF
j_call: TRBJ2-7; clone_size: .; d_call: .; v_call: TRBV10-3; cdr3_nt: TGTGCCATCAGTGAAGGACCGGGACACCTCTACGAGCAGTACTTC; cdr3_aa: CAISEGPGHLYEQYF
j_call: TRBJ1-1; clone_size: .; d_call: .; v_call: TRBV7-8; cdr3_nt: TGTGCCAGCAGCGGGACAACGAACACTGAAGCTTTCTTT; cdr3_aa: CASSGTTNTEAFF
j_call: TRBJ2-4; clone_size: .; d_call: .; v_call: TRBV30; cdr3_nt: TGTGCCTGGCAGGAGCAAAACGACAGGAACCAGTACTTC; cdr3_aa: CAWQEQNDRNQYF
j_call: TRBJ1-1; clone_size: .; d_call: .; v_call: TRBV2; cdr3_nt: TGTGCCAGCAGTGAAATATGGGGTTCCGGCACTGAAGCTTTCTTT; cdr3_aa: CASSEIWGSGTEAFF
j_call: TRBJ1-1; clone_size: .; d_call: .; v_call: TRBV1; cdr3_nt: TGCACCAGCAGCCAACCCCCAAACGCCGATGAAGCTTTCTTT; cdr3_aa: CTSSQPPNADEAFF
j_call: TRBJ2-7; clone_size: once; d_call: .; v_call: TRBV19; cdr3_nt: TGTGCCAGTAGTATAGGAGCAGGCCTCTCCTACGAGCAGTACTTC; cdr3_aa: CASSIGAGLSYEQYF
j_call: TRBJ1-2; clone_size: .; d_call: .; v_call: TRBV30; cdr3_nt: TGTGCCTGGAGCCCACCGGGGGGATCTGGCTACACCTTC; cdr3_aa: CAWSPPGGSGYTF
j_call: TRBJ2-3; clone_size: .; d_call: TRBD2; v_call: TRBV24-1; cdr3_nt: TGTGCCACCAGAGCGGCGGGGGGGGCAGATACGCAGTATTTT; cdr3_aa: CATRAAGGADTQYF
j_call: TRBJ2-2; clone_size: .; d_call: TRBD2; v_call: TRBV7-6; cdr3_nt: TGTGCCAGCAGCTTAGTTTCCCTAGCGGGGACAAAGTACACCGGGGAGCTGTTTTTT; cdr3_aa: CASSLVSLAGTKYTGELFF
j_call: TRBJ2-5; clone_size: .; d_call: .; v_call: TRBV9; cdr3_nt: TGTGCCAGCAGCGTAGGCCTACAGGGGAGGCAGTACTTC; cdr3_aa: CASSVGLQGRQYF
j_call: TRBJ1-2; clone_size: .; d_call: .; v_call: TRBV7-2; cdr3_nt: TGTGCCAGCAGCTTAGGATCAGGGCGGAATGGCTACACCTTC; cdr3_aa: CASSLGSGRNGYTF
j_call: TRBJ2-3; clone_size: .; d_call: TRBD1; v_call: TRBV4-3; cdr3_nt: TGCGCCAGCAGCCAAGAGTTTGGGACAGGGAGCACAGATACGCAGTATTTT; cdr3_aa: CASSQEFGTGSTDTQYF
j_call: TRBJ2-7; clone_size: few; d_call: TRBD2; v_call: TRBV7-9; cdr3_nt: TGTGCCAGCAGCTCGGGACTAGCGACCTACGAGCAGTACTTC; cdr3_aa: CASSSGLATYEQYF
j_call: TRBJ1-5; clone_size: .; d_call: .; v_call: TRBV19; cdr3_nt: TGTGCCACCCTGGTCGGGGGGCGAAGCAATCAGCCCCAGCATTTT; cdr3_aa: CATLVGGRSNQPQHF
j_call: TRBJ1-3; clone_size: .; d_call: .; v_call: TRBV4-3; cdr3_nt: TGCGCCAGCAGCCAAGTAACAGGTTCCAACACCATATATTTT; cdr3_aa: CASSQVTGSNTIYF
j_call: TRBJ1-1; clone_size: .; d_call: .; v_call: TRBV7-2; cdr3_nt: TGTGCCAGCAGCTTAGATAGCAGGAACACTGAAGCTTTCTTT; cdr3_aa: CASSLDSRNTEAFF
j_call: TRBJ2-2; clone_size: .; d_call: TRBD1; v_call: TRBV28; cdr3_nt: TGTGCCAGCAGGGGTTCCAGGGGGTATGGCGGGGAGCTGTTTTTT; cdr3_aa: CASRGSRGYGGELFF
j_call: TRBJ2-3; clone_size: .; d_call: .; v_call: TRBV7-2; cdr3_nt: TGTGCCAGCAGCTTAGGTAGCGGCGGGGTGACAGATACGCAGTATTTT; cdr3_aa: CASSLGSGGVTDTQYF
j_call: TRBJ2-7; clone_size: .; d_call: TRBD1; v_call: TRBV24-1; cdr3_nt: TGTGCCACCAGTGACCCGGGACAGGGGAAGCAGTACTTC; cdr3_aa: CATSDPGQGKQYF
j_call: TRBJ2-3; clone_size: .; d_call: TRBD2; v_call: TRBV9; cdr3_nt: TGTGCCAGCAGCGTAGCGGGGGGGCCTACAGATACGCAGTATTTT; cdr3_aa: CASSVAGGPTDTQYF
j_call: TRBJ2-5; clone_size: .; d_call: TRBD2; v_call: TRBV6-2/TRBV6-3; cdr3_nt: TGTGCCAGCAGTTCAGCAGCGGGGAGCGAGACCCAGTACTTC; cdr3_aa: CASSSAAGSETQYF
j_call: TRBJ1-1; clone_size: once; d_call: TRBD1; v_call: TRBV5-1; cdr3_nt: TGCGCCAGCAGCTTAGGACAGGGCGCTGAAGCTTTCTTT; cdr3_aa: CASSLGQGAEAFF
j_call: TRBJ1-1; clone_size: once; d_call: .; v_call: TRBV10-1; cdr3_nt: TGCGCCAGCAGTGACTCCCAAGATGGGCAGGGAACCGAAGCTTTCTTT; cdr3_aa: CASSDSQDGQGTEAFF
j_call: TRBJ2-3; clone_size: .; d_call: .; v_call: TRBV27; cdr3_nt: TGTGCCAGCAGTTTATTCTATGAGTTTCGCCTAACCACCCGGGACTTCACAGATACGCAGTATTTT; cdr3_aa: CASSLFYEFRLTTRDFTDTQYF
j_call: TRBJ1-1; clone_size: once; d_call: .; v_call: TRBV6-5; cdr3_nt: TGTGCCAGCAGTCCCTCCAGGGGAGCCAACACTGAAGCTTTCTTT; cdr3_aa: CASSPSRGANTEAFF
j_call: TRBJ2-1; clone_size: .; d_call: TRBD2; v_call: TRBV5-1; cdr3_nt: TGCGCCAGCAGCGATATAAAACCGGGACTAGGCGATGAGCAGTTCTTC; cdr3_aa: CASSDIKPGLGDEQFF